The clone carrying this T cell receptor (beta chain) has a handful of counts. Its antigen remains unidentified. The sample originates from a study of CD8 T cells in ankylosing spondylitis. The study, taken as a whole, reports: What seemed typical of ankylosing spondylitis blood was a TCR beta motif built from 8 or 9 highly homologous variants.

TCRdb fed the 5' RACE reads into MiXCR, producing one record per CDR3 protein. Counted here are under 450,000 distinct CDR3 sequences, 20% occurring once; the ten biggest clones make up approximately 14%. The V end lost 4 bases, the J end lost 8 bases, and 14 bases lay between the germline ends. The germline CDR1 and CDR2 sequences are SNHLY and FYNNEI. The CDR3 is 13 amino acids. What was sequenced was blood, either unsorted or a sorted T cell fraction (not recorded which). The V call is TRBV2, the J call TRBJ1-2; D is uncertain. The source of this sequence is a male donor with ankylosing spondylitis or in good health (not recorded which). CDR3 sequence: CASSALPRRGYTF. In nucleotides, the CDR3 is TGTGCCAGCAGTGCCCTGCCAAGGCGAGGCTACACCTTC.